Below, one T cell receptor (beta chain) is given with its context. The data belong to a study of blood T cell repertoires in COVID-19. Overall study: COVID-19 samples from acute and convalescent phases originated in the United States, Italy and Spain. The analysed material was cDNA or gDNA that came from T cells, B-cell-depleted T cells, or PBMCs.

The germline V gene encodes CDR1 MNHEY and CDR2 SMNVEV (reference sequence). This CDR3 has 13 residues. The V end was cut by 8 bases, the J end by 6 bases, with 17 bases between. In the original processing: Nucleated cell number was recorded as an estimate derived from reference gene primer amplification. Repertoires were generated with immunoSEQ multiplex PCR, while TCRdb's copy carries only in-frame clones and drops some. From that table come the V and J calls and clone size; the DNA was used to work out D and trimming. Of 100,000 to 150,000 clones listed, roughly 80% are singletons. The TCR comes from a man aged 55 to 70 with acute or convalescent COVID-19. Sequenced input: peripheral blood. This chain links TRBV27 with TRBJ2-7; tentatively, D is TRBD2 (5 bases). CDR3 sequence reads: CASGGGTHIEQYF. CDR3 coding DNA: TGTGCCAGCGGAGGTGGCACCCATATCGAGCAGTACTTC.